Given below is one T cell receptor (beta chain) in context. This record belongs to a study of CD4+ T cells in melanoma. Using immunoSEQ multiplex PCR, the repertoire was profiled, and TCRdb retains in-frame clones only, with some absent. The repertoire includes about 140,000 clones, around 90% of them detected once, and roughly 1.4% sits in the top ten. The TCR originated in a human donor with melanoma.

The CDR3 bases are TGTGCCAGCAGCTTAGTGGATTACGAGCAGTACTTC. Its translation: CASSLVDYEQYF. This chain joins TRBV11-3 and TRBJ2-7; D is undetermined. The length of the CDR3 is 12 residues. The germline gives CDR1 SGHNT, CDR2 YENEEA. Trimming stripped 1 base from V and 4 bases from J, with 5 bases between.